This passage covers 14 T cell receptor beta chains from one sample sequenced in a study of T cells in Graves' hyperthyroidism and ophthalmopathy (dated by TCRdb to 2018 to 2020). The library came from multiplex PCR. The reads were generated on an Illumina HiSeq 2000. The TCR beta CDR3 regions were amplified from RNA transcripts. The TCR CDR3 was subjected to a first round of RT-PCR using the HTBI primer set and the Qiagen OneStep RT-PCR kit. In TCRdb, the public reads were trimmed at Q25 with fastp and aligned with MiXCR, with productive beta chains retained. Each entry merges the rows of one CDR3 protein and shows their most common DNA and genes. The sample table records 500,000 to 700,000 distinct CDR3 sequences; over 15% of these occur just once. Clones ranked in the top ten supply 15% to 20% of the sample. The sequenced sample consisted of blood. These receptors were collected from a woman aged 18 to 35 with Graves' hyperthyroidism.

This clonotype was picked up many times. The chain carries TRBV7-2 and TRBJ2-7; 8 nucleotides agree with TRBD1. V lost 5 bases and J lost 2; bases outside the gene matches: 11. The germline V gene has CDR1 SGHTA and CDR2 FQGNSA. The CDR3 loop spans 16 amino acids. The CDR3 sequence is CASSTIRARGPYEQYF. For the CDR3, the DNA is TGTGCCAGCAGCACAATCAGAGCCAGGGGGCCCTACGAGCAGTACTTC.

In this sample, this clonotype turned up many times. V is TRBV3-1 and J is TRBJ1-1; 9 positions agree with TRBD1. CDR1 and CDR2 (germline): LGHDT, YNNKEL (reference sequence). Unmatched junction bases numbered 5, after V lost 5 bases and J lost 4 bases. The CDR3 covers 14 residues. The CDR3 coding sequence is TGTGCCAGCAGCGGATCACAGGGGGCCACTGAAGCTTTCTTT. It yields the protein CASSGSQGATEAFF.

This chain links TRBV19 with TRBJ2-7; 7 bases match TRBD2. Germline CDR1 LNHDA, CDR2 SQIVND (reference sequence). Trimming at V came to 3 bases and at J to 2 bases, leaving 7 bases not matched to a gene. The CDR3 has 15 amino acids. As DNA, the CDR3 is TGTGCCAGTAGTATCGCACTGGCGGGAGCCTACGAGCAGTACTTC. It yields the protein CASSIALAGAYEQYF.

This chain joins TRBV29-1 and TRBJ2-7; D is unclear. CDR1 and CDR2 from the germline V gene are SQVTM and ANQGSEA. V lost 2 bases and J 2 bases, leaving 4 bases between the germline ends. This CDR3 has 11 residues. The CDR3 region has the DNA TGCAGCGTTGAAACCCCCTACGAGCAGTACTTC. It encodes CSVETPYEQYF.

This clonotype was seen a few times. This chain uses TRBV27 with TRBJ1-5; D ambiguous. This CDR3 spans 15 amino acids. Trimming removed 7 bases from V and 4 bases from J, with 17 bases in between. Germline-derived CDR1 and CDR2 are MNHEY and SMNVEV (reference sequence). The CDR3 is CASKRYPNPNQPQHF. As DNA, the CDR3 is TGTGCCAGCAAACGTTATCCGAACCCGAATCAGCCCCAGCATTTT.

This clonotype appeared a few times. The V and J genes are TRBV4-2 and TRBJ1-6; 8 bases agree with TRBD1. The J segment lost 6 bases and the V segment lost 4 bases, leaving 8 bases of the junction unmatched. The CDR3 sequence is 16 residues long. The V gene's germline CDR1 is LGHNA and CDR2 YNFKEQ. The CDR3 DNA is TGTGCCAGCAGCCTCCTATCTGGACAGGGTAATTCACCCCTCCACTTT. Translated, it gives CASSLLSGQGNSPLHF.

The chain links TRBV7-9 to TRBJ1-4; maybe TRBD1 (6 bases). The CDR3 is made up of 14 amino acids. Germline CDR1 and CDR2: SEHNR and FQNEAQ (reference sequence). With 4 bases removed from V and 7 bases from J, the gap between germline ends came to 13 bases. The CDR3 sequence: CASSSQGLSEKLFF. CDR3 bases: TGTGCCAGCAGCTCGCAGGGGTTGAGTGAAAAACTGTTTTTT.

This clonotype was recorded many times. This chain joins TRBV12-3 or TRBV12-4 and TRBJ1-6; 8 nucleotides align to TRBD1. V lost 6 bases, J lost 10 bases, and 14 bases stayed unmatched. CDR3 length: 16 amino acids. The CDR3 reads CASSSGQGRVGSPLHF. CDR3 nucleotides: TGTGCCAGCAGCTCAGGACAGGGACGGGTGGGGTCACCCCTCCACTTT.

J is TRBJ2-5 and V is TRBV7-9; TRBD2 agrees at 12 bases. The length of the CDR3 is 16 residues. V trimming: 2 bases; J trimming: 2 bases; junction bases outside the gene matches: 3. Germline CDR1 is SEHNR and CDR2 is FQNEAQ (reference sequence). DNA for the CDR3: TGTGCCAGCAGCTTAACTAGCGGGGGGACTCAAGAGACCCAGTACTTC. Amino acid sequence: CASSLTSGGTQETQYF.

The rearrangement joins TRBV5-6 to TRBJ2-2; TRBD2 matches 13 bases. Germline trimming cut 5 bases from V and 5 bases from J; bases unmatched to any gene: 3. CDR3 length: 15 residues. Looked up from germline, CDR1 is SGHDT and CDR2 is YYEEEE. The DNA for the CDR3 is TGTGCCAGCAGACTAGCGGGGGGGCCGACCGGGGAGCTGTTTTTT. Amino acids: CASRLAGGPTGELFF.

The chain joins TRBV7-2 to TRBJ2-7; 7 bases align to TRBD2. The V gene's germline CDR1 is SGHTA and CDR2 FQGNSA. This CDR3 contains 14 residues. With V trimmed by 6 bases and J by 0 bases, 5 bases remained unmatched. The CDR3 nucleotides read TGTGCCAGCAGGTTGGGGGGGGACTCCTACGAGCAGTACTTC. Translation: CASRLGGDSYEQYF.

This clonotype has at least ten counts. The rearrangement uses TRBV5-1 and TRBJ2-7; the match to TRBD1 covers 7 bases. Unmatched junction bases numbered 3, after V lost 0 bases and J lost 0 bases. Germline loops: CDR1 SGHRS, CDR2 YFSETQ. The CDR3 has 15 residues. The CDR3 loop reads CASSLAWDSSYEQYF. CDR3 bases: TGCGCCAGCAGCTTGGCCTGGGACAGCTCCTACGAGCAGTACTTC.

V usage is TRBV14 and J usage is TRBJ2-7; 7 bases map to TRBD1. In germline, CDR1 is SGHDN, CDR2 FVKESK. The CDR3 is made up of 14 amino acids. The V segment lost 2 bases and the J segment 3 bases; nucleotides outside the gene matches: 4. CDR3 sequence: CASSQWGQIYEQYF. The CDR3, as DNA: TGTGCCAGCAGCCAATGGGGACAGATCTACGAGCAGTACTTC. Looking up the rest from reference TRBV14 and TRBJ2-7 gives the full variable domain: EAGVTQFPSHSVIEKGQTVTLRCDPISGHDNLYWYRRVMGKEIKFLLHFVKESKQDESGMPNNRFLAERTGGTYSTLKVQPAELEDSGVYFCASSQWGQIYEQYFGPGTRLTVT.

This clonotype was detected ten times or more. The V call is TRBV11-2, the J call TRBJ1-2, with 8 bases matching TRBD1. V lost 2 bases and J lost 6; bases outside the gene matches: 2. The CDR3 length is 13 residues. CDR1 is SGHAT, CDR2 FQNNGV, per germline. The CDR3 loop reads CASSLQGADGYTF. The CDR3 nucleotides are TGTGCCAGCAGCTTACAGGGGGCTGATGGCTACACCTTC.